This T cell receptor (beta chain) was identified in a study of T-cell memory formation after mild COVID-19. Whole-study results and caveats: Some clones that responded turned up in pre-infection memory, which suggests that cross-reactive memory joined in.

Trimming took off 1 base at V and 0 bases at J, with 13 bases between the two ends. CDR3 length: 16 amino acids. Germline V gene sequence: CDR1 SGHRS, CDR2 YFSETQ. From the 5' RACE reads, TCRdb called clonotypes with MiXCR, one entry per CDR3 protein. The sample includes under 300,000 distinct CDR3 sequences, roughly 8.2% of them seen just once. As concerns this clonotype: Its specificity is not known.

This chain joins TRBV5-1 and TRBJ1-1, with D maybe TRBD1 (6 bases). The sequencing sample was made of PBMCs or a T cell subset sorted from them (not recorded which). This receptor was identified in a man aged 18 to 35 who had mild COVID-19 (a few samples of this study predate the infection). Cell type and time point are not known. Here the CDR3 DNA reads TGCGCCAGCAGCTTGTACCAGGGGTTGATGAACACTGAAGCTTTCTTT. Residues: CASSLYQGLMNTEAFF.